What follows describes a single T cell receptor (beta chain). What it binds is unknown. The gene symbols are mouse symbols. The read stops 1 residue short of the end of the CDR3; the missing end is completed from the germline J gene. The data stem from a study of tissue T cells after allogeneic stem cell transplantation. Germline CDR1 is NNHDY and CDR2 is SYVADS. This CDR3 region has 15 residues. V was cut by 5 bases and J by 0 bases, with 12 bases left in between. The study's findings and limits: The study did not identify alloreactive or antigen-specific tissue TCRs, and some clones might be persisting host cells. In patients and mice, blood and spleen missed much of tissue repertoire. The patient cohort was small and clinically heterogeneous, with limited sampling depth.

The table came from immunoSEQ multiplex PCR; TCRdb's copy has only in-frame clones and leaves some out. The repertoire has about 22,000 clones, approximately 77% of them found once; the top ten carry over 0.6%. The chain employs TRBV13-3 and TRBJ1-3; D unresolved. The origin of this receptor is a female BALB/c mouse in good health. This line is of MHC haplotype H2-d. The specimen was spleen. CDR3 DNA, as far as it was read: TGTGCCAGCAGCCCCCCCGGGGATTCTGGAAATACGCTCTAT. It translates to CASSPPGDSGNTLY. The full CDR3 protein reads CASSPPGDSGNTLYF. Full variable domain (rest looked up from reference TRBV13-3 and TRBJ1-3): EAAVTQSPRSKVAVTGGKVTLSCHQTNNHDYMYWYRQDTGHGLRLIHYSYVADSTEKGDIPDGYKASRPSQENFSLILELASLSQTAVYFCASSPPGDSGNTLYFGEGSRLIVV.